This TCR beta chain was captured in a study of cytomegalovirus exposure and HLA in healthy donors. Turning to the study itself: A previous analysis identified 95 million to 130 million unique TCR beta sequences derived from around 200 million T cells.

The germline gives CDR1 SNHLY, CDR2 FYNNEI. Trimming cost V 7 bases and J 2 bases, with 14 bases left between them. CDR3 length: 14 amino acids. In the PCR, 60 Vbeta and 13 Jbeta primers were used. Sequencing used immunoSEQ multiplex PCR; TCRdb keeps in-frame clones, though not all of them. The table lists 200,000 to 250,000 clones, 85% to 90% of them singletons. The gene calls are TRBV2 and TRBJ1-1; possibly TRBD1 for D (5 bases). Sequencing was done on a sample of PBMCs. The receptor was derived from a human donor in good health. The CDR3 nucleotides are TGTGCCAGCACCCGAGCAGGGATAAACACTGAAGCTTTCTTT. It encodes CASTRAGINTEAFF. Variable domain in full (rest from reference TRBV2 and TRBJ1-1): EPEVTQTPSHQVTQMGQEVILRCVPISNHLYFYWYRQILGQKVEFLVSFYNNEISEKSEIFDDQFSVERPDGSNFTLKIRSTKLEDSAMYFCASTRAGINTEAFFGQGTRLTVV.